The sequence of this T cell receptor beta chain was determined in a study of cytomegalovirus exposure and HLA in healthy donors (TCRdb year 2017). For the study in its entirety: According to an earlier analysis of around 600 of the donors, about 170 million T cells yielded 95 million to 140 million unique TCR beta sequences and less than 300 Gb of sequence data. The study used immunosequencing to profile the T cell repertoires of several hundred subjects and linked those repertoires to cytomegalovirus serostatus. Along with the approximately 650-subject first cohort, a separate validation cohort of roughly 110 different subjects was used. In a later genetic analysis, genome-wide SNP genotypes for 398 of the 666 donors were used, and that subset was treated as a discovery cohort. An early release that covered more than 550 HLA-typed donors contained around 330 gigabases of sequencing data and 85 million to 100 million unique TCR sequences. All discovery cohort repertoires had been generated using a single sequencing platform. To study patterns of TCR occurrence, a later analysis re-analyzed previously published TCR beta repertoires from 666 donors and added high-resolution HLA genotyping. On average, roughly 240,000 unique TCR beta nucleotide sequences were sequenced per donor among a few hundred genotyped donors of the cohort, with roughly 18% of those sequences being non-productive. The number of donors typed differed by locus, with roughly 629-640 for A, B, C, DRB1 and DQB1, 522 for DQA1, over 600 for DPA1, and 472 for DPB1. To predict cytomegalovirus infection status, the study combined high-throughput TCR immunosequencing, statistical association of individual TCRs with disease status, and machine learning. Alongside the repertoire data, information on donor age, sex, ethnicity and CMV serostatus was compiled. Because of strong linkage in the cohort, a few DR-DQ haplotypes were treated as single units for association and clustering. Both class I and class II loci were covered by HLA typing, at four-digit resolution. The study was designed to test whether signatures of past pathogen exposure could be identified by cataloging public T cell receptors. Rather than drawing on any new phenotypic data, the later analysis identified candidate immune exposures from TCR beta sequences and the way those sequences occurred across donors. To decide whether each TCR beta V gene segment behaved as functional or pseudogenic, an earlier analysis of some 600 of the donors relied on high-throughput TCR beta sequencing. Among the roughly 430 genotyped donors, around 81% belonged to the genetic ancestry cluster associated with self-reported Caucasian donors.

The cohort consisted of approximately 670 healthy bone marrow donors. Cohort members were all nominally healthy when sampled, although unrecorded immune exposures were likely present. The donor was CMV seropositive and belonged to the group of some 290 seropositive cohort members. A peripheral blood sample was provided by each donor, and peripheral blood mononuclear cells were used for TCR beta sequencing. Genomic DNA was extracted from the blood cell samples with the Qiagen DNeasy Blood Extraction Kit. As regards this clone: Its antigen remains undetermined. No base quality information exists; no much larger clone differs at one position.

Receptors were amplified or captured by the immunoSEQ multiplex PCR assay. The multiplex PCR relied on a mix of 60 forward primers for TCR Vbeta segments and 13 reverse primers for TCR Jbeta segments. A multiplex PCR assay on genomic DNA amplified the CDR3 region of rearranged TCR beta genes. Amplified TCR beta libraries were sequenced as 87-base-pair reads on the Illumina HiSeq System. Per the authors' processing: A later analysis counted tens of millions of unique TCR beta chains across the 650 to 700 repertoires, and around 12 million of these chains were shared by at least two donors. To remove PCR and sequencing errors, raw reads were error-corrected and collapsed into unique sequences using a nearest-neighbor algorithm that merged closely related sequences. CDR3 sequences were aligned to IMGT reference sequences to assign V, D and J gene segments. For a sequence to be retained, at least a six-nucleotide match to both a V gene segment and a J gene segment was required. Rearrangements were classified as productive when the CDR3 lacked stop codons and remained in frame with V and J, and all other rearrangements were classified as non-productive. CDR3 was defined according to IMGT convention as the region running from the second conserved V-encoded cysteine to the conserved J-encoded phenylalanine. The earlier analysis of 500 to 600 of the donors excluded sequences that lacked an unambiguous match to a single V gene segment. In an earlier analysis of a few hundred of the donors, V segments were called functional above 56.7% productive rearrangements and were called segregating when the between-donor standard deviation exceeded 5%. A statistical classification framework was built for diagnosing cytomegalovirus status from the catalog of TCR beta chain sequences. In a later analysis, V and J genes were assigned by comparing TCR nucleotide sequences against IMGT/GENE-DB human TR gene sequences. In a later analysis, CDR3 sequences and most-parsimonious VDJ recombination scenarios were assigned using the TCRdist pipeline. A later analysis defined each TCR beta chain by its CDR3 amino acid sequence plus V-gene family, and excluded reads lacking a unique V-gene family. A later analysis removed 592 highly shared, low-generation-probability nucleotide sequences to deal with suspected cross-contamination and a sequencing artifact. In a later analysis, a clonal expansion index for each public chain was calculated from normalized within-repertoire ranks of inferred template counts. In a later analysis, generation probabilities were computed using a VDJ recombination model fitted to out-of-frame rearrangements, and the results were checked against IGoR. In a later analysis, TCR-TCR, TCR-HLA and TCR-CMV co-occurrence was scored with hypergeometric tests, and a repertoire-size bias correction was applied to TCR pairs. A later analysis estimated false discovery rates by permuting HLA or CMV assignments 20 times. In a later analysis, co-occurring TCRs were grouped using DBSCAN, and TCRdist sequence similarity was added for clustering within HLA-allele-positive subsets. Co-occurrence clustering excluded repertoires with fewer than 30,000 or more than 120,000 public chains, plus five with anomalous nucleotide sharing. Not all clones reach the TCRdb copy of this immuneACCESS table, which keeps in-frame sequences only. Checked studies attribute under half of the gap to unresolved V genes and leave the rest unexplained. V, J and clone size were drawn from that table, and D and trimming were deduced from the DNA. The sample yields around 67,000 clones; around three quarters were counted once. The biggest ten clones account for about 8% of the sample.

Relative to germline, V is missing 4 bases and J is missing 6 bases, with 0 bases of the junction outside any gene match. Looking up the germline V gene (reference sequence) yields CDR1 GTSNPN and CDR2 SVGIG. The CDR3 runs 11 amino acids, cysteine and phenylalanine included. The sequence is cut down to CDR3 DNA, 33 bases in frame from base 1. Broad study findings and their caveats: At a false discovery rate of 0.05, a later analysis linked under 20,000 TCR beta sequences to specific HLA alleles. Because the 87-base-pair reads could not distinguish some IMGT-functional V segments, including TRBV6-2 and TRBV6-3, those segments were excluded. Only TCR beta chains were sequenced in this cohort, and the absence of alpha or paired-chain data limited detectable features. In a later analysis, several top co-occurrence clusters were reported to appear linked to parvovirus B19, influenza, CMV and Epstein-Barr virus. The authors suggested that the approach could potentially be generalized to other disease states and immunological phenotypes. A total of about 180 TCR beta chains were listed by the study as associated with cytomegalovirus. A further reported finding was that TCR beta sequences accurately predicted the HLA-A and HLA-B alleles for most subjects in the first cohort. In a later analysis, TCR association rates were found to vary across HLA loci, with the most associated TCRs seen for DRB1 alleles and the fewest for HLA-C alleles. Immune exposure information for the cohort was limited to CMV serostatus. Most TCR sequences were seen in very few donors, while some public TCRs were found in many individuals. Compared with the approximately 700-donor mean, donors in an Asian-associated ancestry cluster had fewer N-insertions in productive TCRs, according to a later genetic analysis. A cluster of highly shared sequence variants was judged likely to be a technical artifact of the sequencing pipeline. Because counts were too low, seventeen rarely observed V segments, including chromosome 9 orphons, were left out of the earlier analysis of over 550 of the donors. Strong co-occurrence of HLA alleles, especially DR and DQ, made assigning TCR associations to individual alleles difficult. In vitro tests confirmed that a few of the cytomegalovirus-associated TCR beta chains recognize cytomegalovirus antigens. The classifier was reported to diagnose cytomegalovirus status with high specificity and sensitivity in both the original and validation cohorts. Correlated functional status among segregating V segments might be attributable to linkage disequilibrium, but an unknown experimental factor could not be ruled out. An earlier analysis of 450 to 750 of the donors showed that most TCR beta V segments appeared in productive rearrangements either about 87% or about 30% of the time, which broadly matched IMGT annotations. A later analysis found that most CMV-associated TCR beta chains appeared HLA-restricted, with HLA associations seemingly driven largely by CMV exposure. Compared with equally common non-associated chains, HLA-associated TCR beta chains in a later analysis were more clonally expanded and had lower generation probabilities. Roughly uniform sequencing depth across donors was assumed in presence/absence analyses, although this assumption may not hold. V-gene and J-gene trimming of TCR beta chains was associated with a missense DCLRE1C variant in a later genetic analysis, and the association was replicated in an independent cohort. Because some donors lacked HLA typing at each locus, the association tests relied only on the typed subset.

The sample consisted of PBMCs. The clonotype originates from a man aged 18 to 29 in good health and CMV-seropositive. The rearrangement joined TRBV30 to TRBJ1-1; 9 bases in the junction line up with TRBD1. CDR3 loop: CAWNRGPEAFF. In nucleotide form, the sequence is TGTGCCTGGAACAGGGGGCCTGAAGCTTTCTTT.